A selection of T cell receptor beta chains follows, all from one sample in a study of blood T cell repertoires in COVID-19. TCRdb keeps only in-frame clones here, not all; method: immunoSEQ multiplex PCR. This table has approximately 210,000 clones, approximately 90% appearing once. The specimen sequenced was peripheral blood. The receptors shown here come from a human donor in a cohort sampled during active COVID-19. The CDR3 runs from the conserved cysteine through the conserved F or W. The order of the fields is CDR3 protein, D gene, V gene. A D gene is named only where the DNA matches it firmly.

CDR3 protein: CASSVATTQETQYF; D gene: -; V gene: TRBV9
CDR3 protein: CASRGPPNTEAFF; D gene: -; V gene: TRBV4-1
CDR3 protein: CASSMNRALGAYEQYF; D gene: -; V gene: TRBV5-1
CDR3 protein: CASSPRQGVTNTEAFF; D gene: TRBD1; V gene: TRBV7-2
CDR3 protein: CASRTAQGSGNTIYF; D gene: -; V gene: TRBV6-6
CDR3 protein: CASSTPGLAGKETQYF; D gene: TRBD2; V gene: TRBV19
CDR3 protein: CASSQGTSGSSYNEQFF; D gene: TRBD2; V gene: TRBV4-3
CDR3 protein: CASSGQGKTYEQYF; D gene: TRBD1; V gene: TRBV5-1
CDR3 protein: CASTLGGGLEQYF; D gene: TRBD2; V gene: TRBV12-3/TRBV12-4
CDR3 protein: CASSPSGGNQPQHF; D gene: -; V gene: TRBV18
CDR3 protein: CASSQERLAVTPGSYNEQFF; D gene: TRBD2; V gene: TRBV3-1/TRBV3-2
CDR3 protein: CASSQVDDRETHYGYTF; D gene: -; V gene: TRBV4-1
CDR3 protein: CASSGTFTEAFF; D gene: -; V gene: TRBV5-5
CDR3 protein: CASSIQGSETQYF; D gene: -; V gene: TRBV27
CDR3 protein: CASSQVFSGGYNEQFF; D gene: TRBD2; V gene: TRBV3-1/TRBV3-2
CDR3 protein: CASSQRAGSRQFF; D gene: -; V gene: TRBV3-1/TRBV3-2
CDR3 protein: CASSSLQGTTEAFF; D gene: TRBD1; V gene: TRBV27
CDR3 protein: CSASRSGGSDEQFF; D gene: TRBD2; V gene: TRBV20-1
CDR3 protein: CASSRTGGRASNQPQHF; D gene: TRBD1; V gene: TRBV6-6
CDR3 protein: CASSYSRGWGTEAFF; D gene: -; V gene: TRBV6-5
CDR3 protein: CASSTQTGVSSYEQYF; D gene: TRBD1; V gene: TRBV5-1
CDR3 protein: CASSTGLAESGGANVLTF; D gene: TRBD2; V gene: TRBV13
CDR3 protein: CASSPTQGTEAFF; D gene: -; V gene: TRBV9
CDR3 protein: CAWGRGLPHNEQFF; D gene: -; V gene: TRBV30
CDR3 protein: CASSERAPATDTQYF; D gene: -; V gene: TRBV18